The rows below give T cell receptor beta chains drawn from one sample of a study of memory CD4+ T cells and cytomegalovirus serostatus. Measured with immunoSEQ multiplex PCR; TCRdb has only the in-frame clones, and not every one. The table has 40,000 to 55,000 clones, roughly 74% seen once. The specimen was memory CD4+ T cells from blood. All receptors come from an adult in good health and CMV-seropositive. Each CDR3 is given with its conserved first and last residue. D genes are given only for firm matches. Clone size is shown for a subset of rows, as once, few, many or a class of expanded clone.

TRBV29-1	.	TRBJ2-5	.	CSDTGTPRGETQYF	TGCAGCGACACCGGGACTCCACGGGGGGAGACCCAGTACTTC
TRBV4-3	.	TRBJ2-1	.	CASSQDIRGGSDEQFF	TGCGCCAGCAGCCAAGATATCCGAGGAGGAAGCGATGAGCAGTTCTTC
TRBV5-1	.	TRBJ2-5	.	CASSLEPSEETQYF	TGCGCCAGCAGCTTGGAGCCGTCGGAGGAGACCCAGTACTTC
TRBV6-5	once	TRBJ2-1	.	CASRHRALGEQFF	TGTGCCAGCAGACACCGGGCCCTTGGTGAGCAGTTCTTC
TRBV28	.	TRBJ1-2	.	CASRGVAGGYTF	TGTGCCAGCAGGGGGGTTGCCGGTGGCTACACCTTC
TRBV4-1	medium-sized	TRBJ2-5	TRBD2	CASSQTSSSGGAGETQYF	TGCGCCAGCAGCCAAACCTCGTCTAGCGGGGGGGCAGGAGAGACCCAGTACTTC
TRBV7-9	.	TRBJ2-5	.	CASSLQAVQETQYF	TGTGCCAGCAGCTTACAGGCGGTACAAGAGACCCAGTACTTC
TRBV6-5	.	TRBJ2-7	TRBD2	CASSVSSGRLDEQYF	TGTGCCAGCAGTGTCTCTTCCGGGAGGTTGGACGAGCAGTACTTC
TRBV11-3	once	TRBJ2-1	.	CASSARGSEQFF	TGTGCCAGCAGTGCCAGGGGAAGTGAGCAGTTCTTC
TRBV2	once	TRBJ1-1	TRBD1	CASRETGGDFSEAFF	TGTGCCAGCAGAGAGACAGGGGGCGATTTCTCTGAAGCTTTCTTT
TRBV7-8	.	TRBJ1-4	TRBD1	CASSLAQTGTGGEKLFF	TGTGCCAGCAGCTTAGCTCAAACCGGGACAGGGGGTGAAAAACTGTTTTTT
TRBV29-1	once	TRBJ2-1	.	CSVVLGNEQFF	TGCAGCGTTGTCTTGGGGAATGAGCAGTTCTTC
TRBV6-4	.	TRBJ2-1	.	CASTFPGGRKFEQFF	TGTGCCAGCACTTTCCCCGGGGGCCGAAAGTTTGAGCAGTTCTTC
TRBV5-1	.	TRBJ2-2	.	CASSFSWRVGELFF	TGCGCCAGCAGCTTCTCATGGCGGGTCGGGGAGCTGTTTTTT
TRBV5-6	.	TRBJ2-1	TRBD2	CASSYEGTSGYNEQFF	TGTGCCAGCAGCTATGAAGGGACTAGCGGATACAATGAGCAGTTCTTC
TRBV5-1	.	TRBJ1-2	TRBD1	CASSDRDSAANYGYTF	TGCGCCAGCAGCGACCGGGACAGCGCAGCTAACTATGGCTACACCTTC
TRBV2	.	TRBJ1-4	.	CASRSGPTNEKLFF	TGTGCCAGCAGGTCAGGTCCAACTAATGAAAAACTGTTTTTT
TRBV5-1	few	TRBJ1-1	.	CASSLAGSNTEAFF	TGCGCCAGCAGCTTGGCGGGGTCGAACACTGAAGCTTTCTTT
TRBV5-1	.	TRBJ2-2	TRBD1	CASSLAGTGNTGELFF	TGCGCCAGCAGCCTCGCCGGGACAGGGAACACCGGGGAGCTGTTTTTT
TRBV19	.	TRBJ1-3	.	CASSILTGGNTIYF	TGTGCCAGTAGTATACTTACAGGTGGAAACACCATATATTTT
TRBV7-8	.	TRBJ2-5	TRBD2	CASSQAWRGVDRTQYF	TGTGCCAGCAGTCAAGCTTGGCGGGGGGTAGACCGCACCCAGTACTTC
TRBV10-3	.	TRBJ2-7	.	CAISTPSAAYTPYEQYF	TGTGCCATCAGTACCCCTTCAGCGGCCTACACCCCCTACGAGCAGTACTTC
TRBV27	.	TRBJ2-7	.	CASSSPGLNHYEQYF	TGTGCCAGCAGTTCCCCGGGACTGAACCACTACGAGCAGTACTTC
TRBV2	.	TRBJ1-1	.	CASTLDKSMNTEAFF	TGTGCCAGCACTCTGGACAAGAGTATGAACACTGAAGCTTTCTTT
TRBV7-9	.	TRBJ1-6	.	CAAGWGDYNSPLHF	TGTGCCGCCGGATGGGGGGACTATAATTCACCCCTCCACTTT
TRBV27	.	TRBJ1-4	.	CASSSRGPNEKLFF	TGTGCCAGCAGTTCACGCGGCCCTAATGAAAAACTGTTTTTT
TRBV5-4	.	TRBJ1-6	.	CASSPETGFNSPLHF	TGTGCCAGCAGCCCCGAAACAGGGTTCAATTCACCCCTCCACTTT
TRBV5-6	.	TRBJ1-4	.	CASSLLGATNEKLFF	TGTGCCAGCAGCTTGTTGGGGGCAACTAATGAAAAACTGTTTTTT
TRBV9	.	TRBJ2-7	.	CASSVGLISYEQYF	TGTGCCAGCAGCGTCGGCCTCATTTCCTACGAGCAGTACTTC
TRBV25-1	.	TRBJ1-2	.	CASSESSPGTYGYTF	TGTGCCAGCAGTGAATCTTCGCCAGGGACCTATGGCTACACCTTC
TRBV29-1	.	TRBJ1-1	.	CSVDDGYTEAFF	TGCAGCGTTGATGACGGATACACTGAAGCTTTCTTT
TRBV2	.	TRBJ1-5	.	CASLSEHNQPQHF	TGTGCCAGCCTTTCCGAACACAATCAGCCCCAGCATTTT
TRBV5-8	.	TRBJ1-6	TRBD1	CASSLGQGGDSPLHF	TGTGCCAGCAGCTTGGGACAGGGGGGGGATTCACCCCTCCACTTT
TRBV4-3	few	TRBJ1-2	TRBD1	CASSQGLGTGAEGGYTF	TGCGCCAGCAGCCAAGGACTTGGGACAGGGGCCGAGGGTGGCTACACCTTC
TRBV7-8	.	TRBJ2-1	.	CASSLGGLRDPSKFF	TGTGCCAGCAGCTTAGGGGGGCTCCGGGACCCCAGCAAGTTCTTC
TRBV7-2	.	TRBJ2-4	TRBD1	CASSLGPPGQRKNIQYF	TGTGCCAGCAGCTTAGGGCCCCCGGGACAGAGGAAAAACATTCAGTACTTC
TRBV6-1	.	TRBJ2-3	.	CATEGTDTQYF	TGTGCCACCGAGGGGACGGATACGCAGTATTTT
TRBV9	few	TRBJ2-2	.	CASSLNQGLNTGELFF	TGTGCCAGCAGCCTCAACCAGGGGCTGAACACCGGGGAGCTGTTTTTT
TRBV5-4	medium-sized	TRBJ2-2	.	CASSYEQRNTGELFF	TGTGCCAGCAGCTACGAACAGAGAAACACCGGGGAGCTGTTTTTT
TRBV29-1	.	TRBJ1-4	.	CSATGAANEKLFF	TGCAGCGCTACGGGGGCGGCGAATGAAAAACTGTTTTTT
TRBV27	.	TRBJ2-3	TRBD1	CASSPDRTLESVGF	TGTGCCAGCAGTCCGGACAGGACTCTGGAGTCAGTCGGATTT
TRBV6-6	.	TRBJ2-5	TRBD2	CASTSPDGGGIETQYF	TGTGCCAGCACCTCCCCTGACGGGGGGGGAATTGAGACCCAGTACTTC
TRBV7-8	.	TRBJ1-3	.	CASSLGLTSGNTIYF	TGTGCCAGCAGCTTAGGCCTTACCTCTGGAAACACCATATATTTT
TRBV7-2	.	TRBJ1-6	.	CASSLQGSSPLHF	TGTGCCAGCAGCTTACAGGGGAGTTCACCCCTCCACTTT
TRBV5-5	.	TRBJ2-7	TRBD1	CASSASVGTGNYEQYF	TGTGCCAGCAGCGCCTCCGTAGGGACAGGGAACTACGAGCAGTACTTC
TRBV29-1	.	TRBJ2-7	.	CSVAGEAGGDEQYF	TGCAGCGTTGCCGGTGAAGCAGGGGGGGACGAGCAGTACTTC
TRBV10-3	once	TRBJ2-1	.	CAISDDKDNEQFF	TGTGCCATCAGTGATGATAAAGACAATGAGCAGTTCTTC
TRBV7-2	once	TRBJ2-3	TRBD2	CASSLAISLAGTSTDTQYF	TGTGCCAGCAGCTTAGCGATTTCCCTAGCGGGGACTAGCACAGATACGCAGTATTTT
TRBV27	.	TRBJ2-3	.	CASSPRTIGTDTQYF	TGTGCCAGCAGTCCCCGGACTATAGGCACAGATACGCAGTATTTT
TRBV7-3	.	TRBJ2-5	.	CASSVRGGQETQYF	TGTGCCAGCAGCGTCAGGGGTGGACAAGAGACCCAGTACTTC
TRBV5-1	.	TRBJ1-1	.	CASSLAGAGTEAFF	TGCGCCAGCAGCTTGGCCGGGGCCGGCACTGAAGCTTTCTTT
TRBV21-1	.	TRBJ1-1	.	CASSTPGQGRRSSEAFF	TGTGCCAGCAGCACACCGGGACAGGGGAGGCGTAGCTCTGAAGCTTTCTTT
TRBV2	.	TRBJ2-2	.	CASSRQPNTGELFF	TGTGCCAGCAGCAGACAGCCGAACACCGGGGAGCTGTTTTTT
TRBV2	.	TRBJ2-5	TRBD1	CASRPGTGGIETQYF	TGTGCCAGCAGACCCGGGACAGGGGGCATAGAGACCCAGTACTTC
TRBV4-1	.	TRBJ2-1	.	CASSQESSDYNEQFF	TGCGCCAGCAGCCAAGAGTCTAGCGATTACAATGAGCAGTTCTTC
TRBV7-8	.	TRBJ2-5	.	CASSTRETQYF	TGTGCCAGCAGCACTCGAGAGACCCAGTACTTC
TRBV9	few	TRBJ1-1	.	CASSGNTYRAGTEAFF	TGTGCCAGCAGCGGAAATACATACAGGGCAGGCACTGAAGCTTTCTTT